These 25 T cell receptor beta chains originate from one sample sequenced in a study of technical replicates of blood from a handful of donors (dated by TCRdb to the late 2010s). The library was generated by the immunoSEQ multiplex PCR assay. In its TCRdb copy, this immuneACCESS table keeps in-frame sequences only and misses some clones. Where compared with another copy, unresolved V genes explain less than half of these, and the others have no known cause. This sample comprises just over 55,000 clones, just under 95% of them detected only once. In total, the top ten clones hold about 3.9% of the sample. Sequencing input: PBMCs. The source is a human donor in good health. Some clones in this sample may be carry-over from other donors' samples.

The chain employs TRBV14 and TRBJ2-3; 10 bases are a match to TRBD2. CDR1 is SGHDN and CDR2 is FVKESK in the germline V gene. This CDR3 contains 17 residues. Unmatched junction bases numbered 11, after V lost 2 bases and J lost 6 bases. The CDR3 region is CASSQSQLAGWRDTQYF. The CDR3 bases are TGTGCCAGCAGCCAATCCCAACTAGCGGGGTGGAGGGATACGCAGTATTTT.

This clone showed up just once. The chain links TRBV6-5 to TRBJ2-7; TRBD2 is a possible D gene (5 bases). V gave up 2 bases and J gave up 2 bases, with 13 bases separating them. The CDR3 totals 15 residues. Germline CDR1 and CDR2: MNHEY and SVGAGI. CDR3 in amino acids: CASSYGSGGTYEQYF. The CDR3 DNA sequence: TGTGCCAGCAGTTACGGGTCAGGAGGAACCTACGAGCAGTACTTC.

This chain uses TRBV2 with TRBJ2-1; D unresolved. Trimming shortened V by 2 bases and J by 9 bases, and 17 bases separated the two germline ends. CDR1 and CDR2 (germline): SNHLY, FYNNEI. The CDR3 extends over 15 amino acids. Here the CDR3 reads CASSERDGDLGEQFF. The CDR3 DNA reads as TGTGCCAGCAGTGAACGCGACGGAGACCTGGGTGAGCAGTTCTTC.

The CDR3 region is CASVAPGTGELFF. CDR3 nucleotides: TGTGCCAGCGTGGCCCCGGGCACCGGGGAGCTGTTTTTT. The chain uses TRBV6-5 and TRBJ2-2, with D hard to call. The V and J ends lost 8 bases and 4 bases respectively, with 11 bases between them. Germline loops: CDR1 MNHEY, CDR2 SVGAGI. CDR3 length: 13 amino acids.

The V gene is TRBV27, the J gene TRBJ2-7, with 9 bases fitting TRBD1. This CDR3 comprises 15 residues. Losses at the gene ends were 6 bases for V and 5 bases for J; bases not matched to a gene: 11. Germline V gives CDR1 MNHEY, CDR2 SMNVEV (reference sequence). This CDR3 is CASSKQGAGNDEQYF. The CDR3 nucleotides are TGTGCCAGCAGCAAACAGGGGGCGGGTAATGACGAGCAGTACTTC.

The chain is built from TRBV27 and TRBJ2-7; D uncertain. V was clipped by 6 bases and J by 0 bases, with 18 bases between them. The CDR3 extends over 16 amino acids. Germline V gene sequence: CDR1 MNHEY, CDR2 SMNVEV (reference sequence). Here the CDR3 DNA reads TGTGCCAGCAGCTCTGACCGGGTTCCCCGCTCCTACGAGCAGTACTTC. This translates into CASSSDRVPRSYEQYF.

This chain uses TRBV27 with TRBJ2-7; D is unresolved. CDR3 length: 13 amino acids. Deletions cut 0 bases from V and 2 bases from J, with 5 bases between. The V gene's germline CDR1 is MNHEY and CDR2 SMNVEV (reference sequence). CDR3 loop: CASSLSPTYEQYF. CDR3 coding DNA: TGTGCCAGCAGTTTATCGCCTACCTACGAGCAGTACTTC.

J is TRBJ2-5 and V is TRBV2; D possibly corresponds to TRBD1 (6 bases). This CDR3 region has 13 residues. CDR1 and CDR2 from the germline V gene are SNHLY and FYNNEI. Trimming removed 5 bases at V and 4 bases at J, with 11 bases between. CDR3: CASSTLGGETQYF. CDR3 DNA sequence: TGTGCCAGCAGTACCCTAGGGGGAGAGACCCAGTACTTC.

The V call is TRBV4-3, the J call TRBJ1-4, with D possibly TRBD1 on 6 matching bases. The germline gives CDR1 LGHNA, CDR2 YSLEER. Trimming shortened V by 1 base and J by 3 bases, and 12 bases separated the two germline ends. CDR3 length equals 16 residues. The CDR3 DNA is TGCGCCAGCAGCCAAGGTCTAGCAGGGGCTAATGAAAAACTGTTTTTT. Translated: CASSQGLAGANEKLFF.

The chain recombines TRBV13 with TRBJ2-5, with 7 bases matching TRBD1. The length of the CDR3 is 16 residues. CDR1 is PRHDT and CDR2 is FYEKMQ in the germline V gene (reference sequence). Germline trimming cut 0 bases from V and 2 bases from J; bases unmatched to any gene: 6. The CDR3 bases are TGTGCCAGCAGCTTAGGAGTAATGGGACAGCAAGAGACCCAGTACTTC. Its translation is CASSLGVMGQQETQYF.

Only one count was recorded for this clone. V is TRBV6-6 and J is TRBJ1-5, with 9 bases identical to TRBD1. The CDR3 has 14 residues. Germline trimming cut 5 bases from V and 7 bases from J; bases unmatched to any gene: 6. Germline values: CDR1 MNHNY, CDR2 SVGAGI (reference sequence). CDR3 sequence (DNA): TGTGCCAGCAGTACGGGACAGGGCCACCAGCCCCAGCATTTT. It specifies CASSTGQGHQPQHF.

The gene calls are TRBV19 and TRBJ2-7; 7 bases line up with TRBD1. Germline V gene lookup returns CDR1 LNHDA and CDR2 SQIVND (reference sequence). This CDR3 is built from 14 residues. The V gene end was trimmed by 7 bases and the J gene end by 1 base; junction bases not matched to a gene: 7. The CDR3 DNA reads as TGTGCCAGTACCGAGACAGGGATTTCCTACGAGCAGTACTTC. As protein: CASTETGISYEQYF.

V gene TRBV25-1 combines with J gene TRBJ2-1; 7 bases fit TRBD2. There are 15 residues in the CDR3. V dropped 6 bases and J dropped 8; count of bases not matched to a gene: 13. Per germline, CDR1 MGHDK and CDR2 SYGVNS. The CDR3 DNA reads TGTGCCAGCAGCCGAACCGGCGGGAGAGGCGATGAGCAGTTCTTC. Its protein is CASSRTGGRGDEQFF.

This clone appeared a single time. The chain is built from TRBV5-1 and TRBJ2-7; 8 bases are a match to TRBD1. Per germline, CDR1 SGHRS and CDR2 YFSETQ. This CDR3 region has 13 residues. V dropped 4 bases and J dropped 3; count of bases not matched to a gene: 3. The CDR3 loop is CASSNDRGYEQYF. In DNA, the CDR3 is TGCGCCAGCAGCAACGACAGGGGCTACGAGCAGTACTTC.

The chain combines TRBV4-1 with TRBJ2-3; 12 bases align to TRBD2. CDR1 and CDR2 from the germline V gene are MGHRA and YSYEKL. This CDR3 comprises 16 residues. Trimming at V came to 6 bases and at J to 4 bases, leaving 8 bases not matched to a gene. CDR3 nucleotide sequence: TGCGCCAGCAGTCTCCTAGCGGGGGGGCTGTCAGATACGCAGTATTTT. Translating gives CASSLLAGGLSDTQYF.

This clone was seen more than once but under ten times. V usage is TRBV6-5 and J usage is TRBJ1-2; tentatively, D is TRBD1 (5 bases). CDR3 length: 14 amino acids. Between the trimmed V and J ends, which lost 2 bases and 0 bases, there was a span of 7 bases. Germline-derived CDR1 and CDR2 are MNHEY and SVGAGI. The CDR3 DNA follows: TGTGCCAGCAGTTACGACAGTTCTAACTATGGCTACACCTTC. Encoded protein: CASSYDSSNYGYTF.

The gene calls are TRBV2 and TRBJ2-3; D gene ambiguous. The CDR3 sequence is 14 residues long. CDR1 and CDR2 (germline): SNHLY, FYNNEI. The V gene lost 8 bases and the J gene lost 0 bases, with 12 bases spanning the gap. This CDR3 reads CASGLMTSTDTQYF. DNA for the CDR3: TGTGCCAGCGGGTTGATGACTAGCACAGATACGCAGTATTTT.

The gene calls are TRBV4-3 and TRBJ1-3; D perhaps matches TRBD1 (5 bases). The CDR3 length is 16 residues. Germline V lookup: CDR1 LGHNA, CDR2 YSLEER. Trimming took 0 bases from V and 1 from J, leaving 10 bases between them. The CDR3: CASSQDRGFSGNTIYF. The CDR3, as DNA: TGCGCCAGCAGCCAAGACCGGGGGTTTTCTGGAAACACCATATATTTT.

The rearrangement uses TRBV7-9 and TRBJ2-7, with D uncertain. The length of the CDR3 is 12 residues. Trimming took 5 bases from V and 6 from J, leaving 11 bases between them. The germline CDR1 and CDR2 sequences are SEHNR and FQNEAQ (reference sequence). CDR3 in amino acids: CASSTHSGEQYF. The CDR3 DNA follows: TGTGCCAGCAGCACTCACTCCGGCGAGCAGTACTTC. Based on the CDR3 plus reference TRBV7-9 and TRBJ2-7, the full variable domain is DTGVSQNPRHKITKRGQNVTFRCDPISEHNRLYWYRQTLGQGPEFLTYFQNEAQLEKSRLLSDRFSAERPKGSFSTLEIQRTEQGDSAMYLCASSTHSGEQYFGPGTRLTVT.

In DNA form, the CDR3 reads TGTGCCAGCAGGAGGGACTTCTCAAAAGAGACCCAGTACTTC. This encodes CASRRDFSKETQYF. The chain combines TRBV7-6 with TRBJ2-5, with D possibly being TRBD2 (6 bases). The CDR3 runs to 14 residues. In germline, CDR1 is SGHVS, CDR2 FNYEAQ. Trimming removed 6 bases from V and 3 bases from J, with 14 bases in between.

The DNA for the CDR3 is TGTGCCAGCAGTGACTCCCCGGGACAGGGTGGTAATGAGCAGTTCTTC. Translated: CASSDSPGQGGNEQFF. The gene calls are TRBV6-4 and TRBJ2-1, with 9 bases identical to TRBD1. Trimming took 0 bases from V and 7 from J; bases not matched to a gene: 7. From germline, CDR1 is MRHNA and CDR2 SNTAGT. This CDR3 region has 16 residues.

The chain links TRBV5-1 to TRBJ2-7; D is uncertain. Germline CDR1 and CDR2: SGHRS and YFSETQ. The CDR3 has 14 amino acids. The ends were cut back, 0 bases at V and 0 bases at J, with 7 bases in the middle. The CDR3 nucleotides read TGCGCCAGCAGCTTGGCCGTCAGCTCCTACGAGCAGTACTTC. Translating gives CASSLAVSSYEQYF.

The chain uses TRBV19 and TRBJ1-1; 7 bases are a match to TRBD1. CDR1 is LNHDA and CDR2 is SQIVND in the germline V gene (reference sequence). This CDR3 region has 15 residues. The V gene end was trimmed by 1 base and the J gene end by 4 bases; junction bases not matched to a gene: 6. CDR3: CASSIGPGGGTEAFF. In DNA, the CDR3 is TGTGCCAGTAGTATAGGCCCAGGGGGTGGCACTGAAGCTTTCTTT.

This chain joins TRBV9 and TRBJ2-1; D possibly corresponds to TRBD2 (6 bases). The germline CDR1 and CDR2 sequences are SGDLS and YYNGEE. The V gene lost 1 base and the J gene lost 10 bases, with 12 bases spanning the gap. This CDR3 has 13 amino acids. CDR3: CASSVSLALEQFF. CDR3 DNA: TGTGCCAGCAGCGTAAGTCTAGCGTTGGAGCAGTTCTTC. The variable domain in full, with the rest retrieved from reference TRBV9 and TRBJ2-1, is DSGVTQTPKHLITATGQRVTLRCSPRSGDLSVYWYQQSLDQGLQFLIQYYNGEERAKGNILERFSAQQFPDLHSELNLSSLELGDSALYFCASSVSLALEQFFGPGTRLTVL.

V usage is TRBV7-9 and J usage is TRBJ1-6; 8 nucleotides line up with TRBD1. The CDR3 is 14 residues long. V lost 3 bases and J lost 9; bases outside the gene matches: 4. Germline CDR1 SEHNR, CDR2 FQNEAQ (reference sequence). The CDR3 DNA reads as TGTGCCAGCAGCTTGGACAGGGATTCTTCACCCCTCCACTTT. Amino acids: CASSLDRDSSPLHF. Complete variable domain (other parts from reference TRBV7-9 and TRBJ1-6): DTGVSQNPRHKITKRGQNVTFRCDPISEHNRLYWYRQTLGQGPEFLTYFQNEAQLEKSRLLSDRFSAERPKGSFSTLEIQRTEQGDSAMYLCASSLDRDSSPLHFGNGTRLTVT.